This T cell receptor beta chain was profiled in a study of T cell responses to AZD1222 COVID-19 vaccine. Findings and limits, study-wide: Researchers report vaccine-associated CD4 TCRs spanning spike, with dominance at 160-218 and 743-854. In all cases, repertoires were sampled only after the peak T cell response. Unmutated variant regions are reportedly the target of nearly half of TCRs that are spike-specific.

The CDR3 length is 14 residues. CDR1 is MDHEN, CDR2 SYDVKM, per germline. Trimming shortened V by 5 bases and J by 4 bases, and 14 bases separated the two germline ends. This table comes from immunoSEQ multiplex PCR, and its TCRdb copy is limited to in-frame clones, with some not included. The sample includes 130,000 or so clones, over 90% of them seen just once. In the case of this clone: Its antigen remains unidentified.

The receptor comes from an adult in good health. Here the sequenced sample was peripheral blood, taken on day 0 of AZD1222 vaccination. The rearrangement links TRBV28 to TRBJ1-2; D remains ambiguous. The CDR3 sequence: CASSRNDRGYGYTF. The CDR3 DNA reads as TGTGCCAGCAGTCGAAACGACCGGGGCTATGGCTACACCTTC.